The TCR beta chain under discussion was sequenced for a study of Graves' ophthalmopathy and Graves' hyperthyroidism. Whole-study results and caveats: In blood appeared most of the expanded thyroid clonotypes whose frequency exceeded 0.001.

V trimming: 6 bases; J trimming: 6 bases; junction bases outside the gene matches: 16. The CDR3 has 17 residues. Germline loops: CDR1 MNHEY, CDR2 SVGAGI. TCR beta CDR3 amplification used RNA transcripts. HTBI primers primed a first-round RT-PCR, and a second-round multiplex PCR followed. TCRdb re-called the multiplex PCR reads with MiXCR, one entry per CDR3 protein. The repertoire holds 200,000 to 300,000 distinct CDR3 sequences, around 45% seen once, with about half in the top ten. A remark on this clonotype: Antigen: not known.

Sequencing used peripheral blood. The chain employs TRBV6-5 and TRBJ1-5, with 8 positions matching TRBD1. This clonotype originated in an adult man with Graves' ophthalmopathy. CDR3 amino acids: CASSSSKQGVEGQPQHF. CDR3 DNA sequence: TGTGCCAGCAGCTCTTCCAAACAGGGGGTTGAGGGTCAGCCCCAGCATTTT.